This entry describes one T cell receptor beta chain. The length of the CDR3 is 16 residues. Germline V lookup: CDR1 MNHNS, CDR2 SASEGT. The data belong to a study of T cells expressing NK-cell markers. For each CDR3 protein, TCRdb gives one entry from its re-call of the 5' RACE reads, without DNA. This repertoire includes 440,000 or so distinct CDR3 sequences. This clonotype was sampled from a woman aged 18 to 69 in good health. The sample comprised blood T cells: a sorted CD56 or NKG2C T cell subset, CD4+ or CD8+ T cells, or bulk PBMC T cells (not recorded which). This chain links TRBV6-1 with TRBJ1-2; TCRdb returns TRBD1, unconfirmable since there is no DNA. CDR3 region: CASSERIGGGFYGYTF.